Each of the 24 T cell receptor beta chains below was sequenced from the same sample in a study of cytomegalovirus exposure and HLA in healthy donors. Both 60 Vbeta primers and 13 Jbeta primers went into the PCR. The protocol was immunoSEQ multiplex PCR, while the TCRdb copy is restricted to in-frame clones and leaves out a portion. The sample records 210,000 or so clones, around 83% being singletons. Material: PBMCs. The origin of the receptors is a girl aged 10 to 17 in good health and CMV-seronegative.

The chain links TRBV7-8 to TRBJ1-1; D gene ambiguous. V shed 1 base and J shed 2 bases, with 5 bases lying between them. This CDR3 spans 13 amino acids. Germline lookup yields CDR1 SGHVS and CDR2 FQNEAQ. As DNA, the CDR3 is TGTGCCAGCAGCTTAGGGCACAACACTGAAGCTTTCTTT. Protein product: CASSLGHNTEAFF.

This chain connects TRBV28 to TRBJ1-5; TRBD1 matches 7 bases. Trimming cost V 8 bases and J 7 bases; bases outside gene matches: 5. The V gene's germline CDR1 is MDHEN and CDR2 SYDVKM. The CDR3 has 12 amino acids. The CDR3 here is CASDTGDQPQHF. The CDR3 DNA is TGTGCCAGCGATACAGGGGACCAGCCCCAGCATTTT.

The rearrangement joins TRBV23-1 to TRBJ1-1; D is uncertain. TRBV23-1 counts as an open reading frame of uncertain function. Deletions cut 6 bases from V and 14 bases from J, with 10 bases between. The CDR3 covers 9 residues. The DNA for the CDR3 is TGCGCCAGCAGCCCGAGGGTCTTCTTT. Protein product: CASSPRVFF.

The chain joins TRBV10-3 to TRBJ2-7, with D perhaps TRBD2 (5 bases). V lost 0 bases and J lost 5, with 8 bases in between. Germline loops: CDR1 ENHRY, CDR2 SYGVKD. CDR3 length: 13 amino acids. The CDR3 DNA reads TGTGCCATCAGTGAGTCGATGGGAGACGAGCAGTACTTC. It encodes CAISESMGDEQYF.

CDR3 sequence: CASSPTDKFYEQYF. The DNA for the CDR3 is TGTGCCAGCAGCCCGACAGACAAATTCTACGAGCAGTACTTC. The chain uses TRBV28 and TRBJ2-7, with D possibly matching TRBD1 (5 bases). The CDR3 is 14 residues long. The V end was cut by 6 bases, the J end by 3 bases, with 15 bases between. Germline CDR1 reads MDHEN; CDR2 reads SYDVKM.

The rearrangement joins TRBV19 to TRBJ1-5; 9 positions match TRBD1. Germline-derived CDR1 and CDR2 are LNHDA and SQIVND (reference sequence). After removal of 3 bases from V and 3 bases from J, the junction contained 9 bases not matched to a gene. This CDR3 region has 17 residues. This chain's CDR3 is CASSMGRDRDYNQPQHF. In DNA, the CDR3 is TGTGCCAGTAGTATGGGAAGGGACAGGGACTACAATCAGCCCCAGCATTTT.

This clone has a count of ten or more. In DNA, the CDR3 is TGCGCCAGCAGCCAAGATAGGCGGGGGGGCCCAGAGACCCAGTACTTC. Protein sequence: CASSQDRRGGPETQYF. This chain joins TRBV4-3 and TRBJ2-5; 9 bases agree with TRBD2. The CDR3 runs to 16 residues. Losses at the gene ends were 0 bases for V and 4 bases for J; bases not matched to a gene: 6. Germline CDR1 is LGHNA and CDR2 is YSLEER.

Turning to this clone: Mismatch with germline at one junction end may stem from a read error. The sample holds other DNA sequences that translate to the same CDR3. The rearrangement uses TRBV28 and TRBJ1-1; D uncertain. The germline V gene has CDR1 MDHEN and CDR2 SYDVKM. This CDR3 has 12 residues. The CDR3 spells CASRTPRAEAFF. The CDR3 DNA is TGCGCCAGCCGTACTCCTCGCGCCGAAGCTTTCTTT.

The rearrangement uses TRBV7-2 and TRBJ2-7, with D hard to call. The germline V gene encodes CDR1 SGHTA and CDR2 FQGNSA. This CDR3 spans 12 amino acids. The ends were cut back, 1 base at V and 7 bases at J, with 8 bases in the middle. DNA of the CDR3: TGTGCCAGCAGCTTAGAGCACGAAGAGCAGTACTTC. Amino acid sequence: CASSLEHEEQYF.

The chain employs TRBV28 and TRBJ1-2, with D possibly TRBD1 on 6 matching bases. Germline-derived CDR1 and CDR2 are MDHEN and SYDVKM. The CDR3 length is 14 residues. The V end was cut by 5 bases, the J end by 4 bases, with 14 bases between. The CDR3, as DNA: TGTGCCAGCAGTCTTGGACAGATCCTCTATGGCTACACCTTC. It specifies CASSLGQILYGYTF.

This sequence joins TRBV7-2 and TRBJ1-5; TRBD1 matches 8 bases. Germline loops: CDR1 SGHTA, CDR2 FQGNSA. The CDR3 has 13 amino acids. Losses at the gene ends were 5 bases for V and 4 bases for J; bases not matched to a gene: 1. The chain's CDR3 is CASSRTGNQPQHF. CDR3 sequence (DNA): TGTGCCAGCAGCCGGACAGGGAATCAGCCCCAGCATTTT.

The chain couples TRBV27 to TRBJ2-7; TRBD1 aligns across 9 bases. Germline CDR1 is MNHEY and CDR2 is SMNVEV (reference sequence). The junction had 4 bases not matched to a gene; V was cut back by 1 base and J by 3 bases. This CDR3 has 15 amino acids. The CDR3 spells CASSLLGQGYYEQYF. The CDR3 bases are TGTGCCAGCAGTTTATTGGGACAGGGATACTACGAGCAGTACTTC.

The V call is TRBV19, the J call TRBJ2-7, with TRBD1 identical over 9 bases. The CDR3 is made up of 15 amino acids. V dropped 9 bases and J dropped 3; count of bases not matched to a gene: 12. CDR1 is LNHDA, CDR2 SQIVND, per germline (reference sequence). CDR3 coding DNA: TGTGCCAGCAGTCTTCAGGGACAGGGTGGCTACGAGCAGTACTTC. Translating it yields CASSLQGQGGYEQYF.

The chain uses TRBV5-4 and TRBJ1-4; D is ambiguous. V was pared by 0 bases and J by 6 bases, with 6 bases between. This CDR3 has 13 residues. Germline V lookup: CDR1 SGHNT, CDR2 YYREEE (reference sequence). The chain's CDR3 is CASSLGLDEKLFF. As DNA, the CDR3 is TGTGCCAGCAGCTTGGGGTTAGATGAAAAACTGTTTTTT. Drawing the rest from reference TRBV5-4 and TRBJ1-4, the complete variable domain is ETGVTQSPTHLIKTRGQQVTLRCSSQSGHNTVSWYQQALGQGPQFIFQYYREEENGRGNFPPRFSGLQFPNYSSELNVNALELDDSALYLCASSLGLDEKLFFGSGTQLSVL.

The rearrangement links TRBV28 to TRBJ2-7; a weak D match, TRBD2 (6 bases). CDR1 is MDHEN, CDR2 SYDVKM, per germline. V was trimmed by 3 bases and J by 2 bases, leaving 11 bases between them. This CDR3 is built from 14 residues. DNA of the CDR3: TGTGCCAGCAGTTTGGAGGGGAGGCCCTACGAGCAGTACTTC. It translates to CASSLEGRPYEQYF.

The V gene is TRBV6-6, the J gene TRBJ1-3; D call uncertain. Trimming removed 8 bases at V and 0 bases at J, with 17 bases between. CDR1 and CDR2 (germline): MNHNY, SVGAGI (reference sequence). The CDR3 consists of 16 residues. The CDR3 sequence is CASFLALSGSGNTIYF. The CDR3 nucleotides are TGTGCCAGCTTCTTAGCGCTATCGGGCTCTGGAAACACCATATATTTT.

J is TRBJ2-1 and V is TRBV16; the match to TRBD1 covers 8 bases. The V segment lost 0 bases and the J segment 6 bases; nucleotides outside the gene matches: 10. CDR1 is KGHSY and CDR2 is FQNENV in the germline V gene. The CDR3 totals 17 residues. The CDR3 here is CASSQSQGALIANEQFF. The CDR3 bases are TGTGCCAGCAGCCAATCTCAGGGGGCGTTGATTGCCAATGAGCAGTTCTTC.

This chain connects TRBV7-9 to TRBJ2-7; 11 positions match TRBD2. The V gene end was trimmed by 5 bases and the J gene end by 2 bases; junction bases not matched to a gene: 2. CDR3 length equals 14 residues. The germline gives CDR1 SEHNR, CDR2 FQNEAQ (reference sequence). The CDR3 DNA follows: TGTGCCAGCAGCCTTAGCGGGAGGGCCTACGAGCAGTACTTC. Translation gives CASSLSGRAYEQYF.

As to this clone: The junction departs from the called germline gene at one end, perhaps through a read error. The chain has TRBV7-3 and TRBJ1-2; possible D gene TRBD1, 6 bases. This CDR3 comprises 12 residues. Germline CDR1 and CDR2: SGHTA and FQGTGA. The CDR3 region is CASGLQGYGYTF. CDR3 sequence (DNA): TGTGCCAGCGGCTTACAGGGCTATGGCTACACCTTC.

The CDR3 loop reads CASSGQGGGELFF. The CDR3 DNA follows: TGTGCCAGCAGTGGTCAGGGCGGCGGGGAGCTGTTTTTT. The gene calls are TRBV6-4 and TRBJ2-2; D may be TRBD1 (5 bases). This CDR3 has 13 residues. Germline V lookup: CDR1 MRHNA, CDR2 SNTAGT. Trimming shortened V by 4 bases and J by 7 bases, and 10 bases separated the two germline ends.

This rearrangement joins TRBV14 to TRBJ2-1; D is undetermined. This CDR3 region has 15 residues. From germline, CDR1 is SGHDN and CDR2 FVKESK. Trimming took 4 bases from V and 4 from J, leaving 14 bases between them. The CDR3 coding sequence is TGTGCCAGCAGCCCTTACGTGAGCACTTACAATGAGCAGTTCTTC. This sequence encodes CASSPYVSTYNEQFF.

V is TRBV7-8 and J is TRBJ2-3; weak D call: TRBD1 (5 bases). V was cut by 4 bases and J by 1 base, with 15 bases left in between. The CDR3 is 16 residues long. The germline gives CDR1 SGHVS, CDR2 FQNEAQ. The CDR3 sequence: CASSSLGRKRTDTQYF. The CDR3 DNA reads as TGTGCCAGCAGCTCCTTGGGGCGGAAACGCACAGATACGCAGTATTTT. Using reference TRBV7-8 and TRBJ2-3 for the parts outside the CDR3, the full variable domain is GAGVSQSPRYKVAKRGQDVALRCDPISGHVSLFWYQQALGQGPEFLTYFQNEAQLDKSGLPSDRFFAERPEGSVSTLKIQRTQQEDSAVYLCASSSLGRKRTDTQYFGPGTRLTVL.

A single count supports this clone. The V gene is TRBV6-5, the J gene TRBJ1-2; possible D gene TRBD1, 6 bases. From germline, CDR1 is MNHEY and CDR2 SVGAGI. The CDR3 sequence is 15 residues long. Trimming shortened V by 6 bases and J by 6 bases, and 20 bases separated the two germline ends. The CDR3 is CASRPYRDLFHGYTF. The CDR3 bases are TGTGCCAGCAGGCCCTACAGGGACCTTTTTCATGGCTACACCTTC.

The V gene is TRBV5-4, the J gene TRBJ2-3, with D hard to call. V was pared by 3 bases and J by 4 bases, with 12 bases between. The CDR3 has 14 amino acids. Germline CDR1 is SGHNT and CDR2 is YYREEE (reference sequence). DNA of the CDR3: TGTGCCAGCAGCTCCGCCGAGGTGTCAGATACGCAGTATTTT. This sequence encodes CASSSAEVSDTQYF.